Below are 2 T cell receptor beta chains sequenced from a single sample in a study of shared clonotypes between healthy human individuals. The table came from immunoSEQ multiplex PCR; TCRdb's copy has only in-frame clones and leaves some out. The sample lists 2 million to 2.5 million clones; around 92% were seen once. Material for sequencing was naive CD4+ T cells from PBMCs. Sample subset: CD45RA+ positively selected. The receptors were gathered from a man aged 18 to 30 in good health. Some clones in this sample may be carry-over from other donors' samples.

V and J are TRBV7-2 and TRBJ2-1; TRBD2 matches 11 bases. V was clipped by 4 bases and J by 0 bases; unmatched bases: 8. The CDR3 covers 18 residues. Germline V gene data show CDR1 as SGHTA and CDR2 as FQGNSA. CDR3 coding DNA: TGTGCCAGCAGCTCGCCGGGACTAGCGGAGAGCTCCTACAATGAGCAGTTCTTC. This translates into CASSSPGLAESSYNEQFF. Full variable domain (outside the CDR3, taken from reference TRBV7-2 and TRBJ2-1): GAGVSQSPSNKVTEKGKDVELRCDPISGHTALYWYRQSLGQGLEFLIYFQGNSAPDKSGLPSDRFSAERTGGSVSTLTIQRTQQEDSAVYLCASSSPGLAESSYNEQFFGPGTRLTVL.

J is TRBJ2-7 and V is TRBV4-3; TRBD1 or TRBD2 may be the D gene (6 bases each). The V gene's germline CDR1 is LGHNA and CDR2 YSLEER. The ends were cut back, 0 bases at V and 4 bases at J, with 16 bases in the middle. The CDR3 is 16 amino acids. The CDR3 nucleotides are TGCGCCAGCAGCCAAGAGGAGGGGGGCAAAGGGTACGAGCAGTACTTC. It codes for CASSQEEGGKGYEQYF.